The 21 T cell receptor beta chains reported below all come from one sample, sequenced in a study of blood T cell repertoires in COVID-19. Only in-frame clones appear in the TCRdb table, and some are missing; sequencing was by immunoSEQ multiplex PCR. The sample has hundreds of thousands of clones, around 89% seen once. The material sequenced was peripheral blood. The receptors here all came from a woman in her 30s with COVID-19, enrolled during active disease.

The rearrangement uses TRBV11-2 and TRBJ2-4, with TRBD2 as a possible D gene (7 bases). The length of the CDR3 is 17 residues. The V gene lost 2 bases and the J gene lost 0 bases, with 14 bases spanning the gap. Germline assignment: CDR1 SGHAT and CDR2 FQNNGV. The CDR3 is CASSLTGGRIAKNIQYF. CDR3 sequence (DNA): TGTGCCAGCAGCTTAACGGGGGGCCGTATAGCCAAAAACATTCAGTACTTC.

CDR3 loop: CAKSSYNSPLHF. The CDR3 DNA sequence: TGTGCCAAGAGCTCCTATAATTCACCCCTCCACTTT. The rearrangement uses TRBV15 and TRBJ1-6; D gene unclear. This CDR3 contains 12 residues. The V gene's germline CDR1 is LNHNV and CDR2 YYDKDF (reference sequence). The V gene lost 10 bases and the J gene lost 0 bases, with 4 bases spanning the gap.

The rearrangement uses TRBV4-3 and TRBJ1-2; the match to TRBD1 covers 8 bases. Looked up from germline, CDR1 is LGHNA and CDR2 is YSLEER. V gave up 0 bases and J gave up 7 bases; unmatched junction bases: 4. The CDR3 is 14 residues long. The CDR3 nucleotides are TGCGCCAGCAGCCAAGATTCAACAGGGGGTGGCTACACCTTC. It codes for CASSQDSTGGGYTF.

The genes are TRBV24-1 and TRBJ2-7; 7 positions agree with TRBD2. With 4 bases clipped from V and 2 bases from J, the junction kept 10 bases outside the gene matches. The CDR3 runs to 16 residues. CDR1 KGHDR and CDR2 SFDVKD come from the germline V gene. The chain's CDR3 is CATSDAPGRGAYEQYF. CDR3 nucleotide sequence: TGTGCCACCAGTGACGCCCCGGGACGGGGGGCCTACGAGCAGTACTTC.

The gene calls are TRBV11-2 and TRBJ2-1, with TRBD2 matching 11 bases. The CDR3 spans 16 residues. Trimming at V came to 5 bases and at J to 9 bases, leaving 12 bases not matched to a gene. Germline V gives CDR1 SGHAT, CDR2 FQNNGV. The CDR3 coding sequence is TGTGCCAGCAGCACAATAGCGGGGGGGCCTGTCCCTGAGCAGTTCTTC. Amino acid sequence: CASSTIAGGPVPEQFF.

V and J are TRBV5-4 and TRBJ1-3, with 9 bases that match TRBD1. Germline CDR1 SGHNT, CDR2 YYREEE (reference sequence). The V and J ends lost 4 bases and 4 bases, in that order; junction bases with no gene match: 9. This CDR3 has 16 residues. CDR3 DNA sequence: TGTGCCAGCAGCCCCGGACAGGGGTGGTCGGGAAACACCATATATTTT. Its translation is CASSPGQGWSGNTIYF.

CDR3 in DNA: TGTGCCAGCAGCACTAGGGGGCAGGAAGACTACGAGCAGTACGTC. It encodes CASSTRGQEDYEQYV. This rearrangement joins TRBV5-4 to TRBJ2-7, with 7 bases lining up with TRBD1. Germline-derived CDR1 and CDR2 are SGHNT and YYREEE (reference sequence). CDR3 length: 15 amino acids. With 4 bases clipped from V and 3 bases from J, the junction kept 10 bases outside the gene matches.

The chain couples TRBV3-1 (or the pseudogene TRBV3-2) to TRBJ2-3; the D is unclear. CDR3 length: 14 residues. Germline V gene sequence: CDR1 LGHDT, CDR2 YNNKEL (reference sequence). V shed 3 bases and J shed 0 bases, with 7 bases lying between them. CDR3 in DNA: TGTGCCAGCAGCCAGTACTCGAGCACAGATACGCAGTATTTT. The encoded protein is CASSQYSSTDTQYF.

This chain joins TRBV7-9 and TRBJ2-5; TRBD1 matches 8 bases. The V and J ends lost 3 bases and 4 bases, in that order; junction bases with no gene match: 4. CDR1 is SEHNR, CDR2 FQNEAQ, per germline (reference sequence). The CDR3 contains 14 residues. The CDR3 DNA reads TGTGCCAGCAGCTTTCGGACAGGGATAGAGACCCAGTACTTC. Translation gives CASSFRTGIETQYF.

This clone appeared once. The V gene is TRBV7-2, the J gene TRBJ1-1; 9 nucleotides agree with TRBD1. The J segment lost 4 bases and the V segment lost 0 bases, leaving 3 bases of the junction unmatched. The CDR3 spans 15 residues. Germline CDR1 SGHTA, CDR2 FQGNSA. CDR3 residues: CASSLAGQGSTEAFF. DNA of the CDR3: TGTGCCAGCAGCTTAGCGGGACAGGGCTCCACTGAAGCTTTCTTT.

The V call is TRBV18, the J call TRBJ2-7; D ambiguous. Germline V CDR1 and CDR2: KGHSH, LQKENI. The CDR3 sequence is 14 residues long. Trimming took off 0 bases at V and 2 bases at J, with 8 bases between the two ends. The CDR3 sequence is CASSPPSLAYEQYF. The CDR3 nucleotides are TGTGCCAGCTCACCACCAAGTCTAGCCTACGAGCAGTACTTC.

The rearrangement uses TRBV2 and TRBJ2-2; D is perhaps TRBD1 (6 bases). V gave up 7 bases and J gave up 2 bases, with 14 bases separating them. Germline CDR1 SNHLY, CDR2 FYNNEI. The CDR3 runs 15 residues. This chain's CDR3 is CASTWSGQNTGELFF. The DNA for the CDR3 is TGTGCCAGCACTTGGTCGGGACAAAACACCGGGGAGCTGTTTTTT.

This clone was counted only a few times. The chain carries TRBV27 and TRBJ2-7; 7 nucleotides match TRBD1. Germline loops: CDR1 MNHEY, CDR2 SMNVEV (reference sequence). The CDR3 is 13 residues long. The junction had 6 bases not matched to a gene; V was cut back by 4 bases and J by 6 bases. In nucleotides, the CDR3 is TGTGCCAGCAGTTCCCAGGACAGGTCCGAGCAGTACGTC. This sequence encodes CASSSQDRSEQYV.

Only a few counts were recorded for this clone. The chain has TRBV11-2 and TRBJ2-5, with 12 bases aligning to TRBD2. Germline CDR1 SGHAT, CDR2 FQNNGV. V lost 5 bases and J lost 2; bases outside the gene matches: 6. The CDR3 is made up of 16 amino acids. In DNA, the CDR3 is TGTGCCAGCAGCCCGAAAGGACTAGCGGGGCAAGAGACCCAGTACTTC. Translation gives CASSPKGLAGQETQYF.

This chain joins TRBV2 and TRBJ2-3; D ambiguous. The CDR3 runs to 12 residues. The V and J ends lost 6 bases and 6 bases respectively, with 10 bases between them. Germline-derived CDR1 and CDR2 are SNHLY and FYNNEI. CDR3 amino acids: CASRTLRDTQYF. The CDR3 nucleotides read TGTGCCAGCAGGACCCTCAGGGATACGCAGTATTTT.

The V and J genes are TRBV19 and TRBJ2-2; D may be TRBD2 (6 bases). Germline CDR1 LNHDA, CDR2 SQIVND (reference sequence). The CDR3 consists of 15 residues. V was trimmed by 5 bases and J by 3 bases, leaving 13 bases between them. CDR3 region: CASSRGRSDTGELFF. The CDR3 nucleotides read TGTGCCAGTAGTCGTGGGAGGTCTGACACCGGGGAGCTGTTTTTT.

V is TRBV27 and J is TRBJ2-3, with a tentative D call TRBD2 (6 bases). V lost 5 bases and J lost 2, with 14 bases in between. CDR1 is MNHEY, CDR2 SMNVEV, per germline (reference sequence). The CDR3 is 15 amino acids. The CDR3 nucleotides are TGTGCCAGCAGTCTGAATAGCGGTATCACAGATACGCAGTATTTT. Translating gives CASSLNSGITDTQYF.

The chain joins TRBV6-5 to TRBJ1-1, with a tentative D call TRBD1 (5 bases). Per germline, CDR1 MNHEY and CDR2 SVGAGI. This CDR3 comprises 14 residues. V lost 6 bases and J lost 3, with 14 bases in between. In DNA form, the CDR3 reads TGTGCCAGCAGCCTAACCCCGACAGACACTGAAGCTTTCTTT. This translates into CASSLTPTDTEAFF.

The V and J genes are TRBV7-8 and TRBJ1-1, with a possible D match to TRBD1 (6 bases). The length of the CDR3 is 17 residues. Trimming took off 1 base at V and 0 bases at J, with 15 bases between the two ends. Per the germline V gene, CDR1 is SGHVS and CDR2 is FQNEAQ. The CDR3, as DNA: TGTGCCAGCAGCTTAGGACCCCAGGGGCCACTGAACACTGAAGCTTTCTTT. Its translation: CASSLGPQGPLNTEAFF.

V is TRBV19 and J is TRBJ2-1; the match to TRBD2 covers 10 bases. J was trimmed by 0 bases and V by 2 bases; bases with no gene match: 7. The CDR3 totals 18 residues. Germline V gene data show CDR1 as LNHDA and CDR2 as SQIVND (reference sequence). This CDR3 is CASSIRSGGAHSYNEQFF. CDR3 nucleotides: TGTGCCAGTAGTATAAGGAGCGGGGGGGCTCACTCCTACAATGAGCAGTTCTTC.

V and J are TRBV20-1 and TRBJ1-3, with D perhaps matching TRBD1 (5 bases). V lost 3 bases and J lost 4, with 13 bases in between. Germline V gives CDR1 DFQATT, CDR2 SNEGSKA (reference sequence). This CDR3 has 14 residues. DNA for the CDR3: TGCAGTGCTAGTCCCAGGGTGTTCGGAAACACCATATATTTT. Encoded protein: CSASPRVFGNTIYF.